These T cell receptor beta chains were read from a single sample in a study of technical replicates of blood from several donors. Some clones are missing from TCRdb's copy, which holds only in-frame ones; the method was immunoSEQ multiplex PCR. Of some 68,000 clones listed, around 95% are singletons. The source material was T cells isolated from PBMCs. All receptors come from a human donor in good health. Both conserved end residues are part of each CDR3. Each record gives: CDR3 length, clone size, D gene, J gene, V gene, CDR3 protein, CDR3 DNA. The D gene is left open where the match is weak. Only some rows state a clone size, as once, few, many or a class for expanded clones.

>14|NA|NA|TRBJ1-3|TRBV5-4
CASSLEHNRNTIYF
TGTGCCAGCAGCTTGGAGCATAATAGAAACACCATATATTTT
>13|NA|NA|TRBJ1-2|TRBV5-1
CASSVEQEYGYTF
TGCGCCAGCAGCGTCGAACAGGAATATGGCTACACCTTC
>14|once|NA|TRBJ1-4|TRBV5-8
CASSSSGILEKLFF
TGTGCCAGCAGCTCGTCCGGGATCCTTGAAAAACTGTTTTTT
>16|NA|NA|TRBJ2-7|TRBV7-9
CASSLFELRSSYEQYF
TGTGCCAGCAGCTTATTTGAGCTGAGGAGCTCCTACGAGCAGTACTTC
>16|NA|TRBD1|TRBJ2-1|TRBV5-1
CASSSRTGMSYNEQFF
TGCGCCAGCAGCTCCAGGACAGGGATGTCCTACAATGAGCAGTTCTTC
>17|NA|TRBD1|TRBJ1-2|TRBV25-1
CASSAPGQGALNYGYTF
TGTGCCAGCAGTGCACCGGGACAGGGGGCCCTCAACTATGGCTACACCTTC
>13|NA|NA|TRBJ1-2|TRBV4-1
CASSHRARYGYTF
TGCGCCAGCAGCCACAGGGCCCGCTATGGCTACACCTTC
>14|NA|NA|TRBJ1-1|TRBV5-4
CASSLYQGRAEAFF
TGTGCCAGCAGCTTGTATCAGGGTCGGGCTGAAGCTTTCTTT
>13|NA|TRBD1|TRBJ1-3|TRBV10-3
CAISGDSRNTIYF
TGTGCCATCAGTGGGGACAGCCGAAACACCATATATTTT
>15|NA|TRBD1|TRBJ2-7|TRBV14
CASSPEPTGSYEQYF
TGTGCCAGCAGCCCCGAACCGACAGGGTCCTACGAGCAGTACTTC
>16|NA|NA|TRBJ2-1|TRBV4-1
CASSQVGGLQSGEQFF
TGCGCCAGCAGCCAAGTGGGGGGATTACAATCGGGGGAGCAGTTCTTC
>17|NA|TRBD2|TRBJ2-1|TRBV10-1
CASSPLTSGGPDNEQFF
TGCGCCAGCAGTCCATTGACTAGCGGGGGGCCTGACAATGAGCAGTTCTTC
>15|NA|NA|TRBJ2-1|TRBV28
CASTRPVAGDDEQFF
TGTGCCAGCACCCGGCCAGTCGCGGGCGACGATGAGCAGTTCTTC
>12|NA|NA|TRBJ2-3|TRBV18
CASSPFTGTQYF
TGTGCCAGCTCACCTTTCACTGGTACGCAGTATTTT
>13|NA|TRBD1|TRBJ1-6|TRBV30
CAWRQGLNSPLHF
TGTGCCTGGCGACAGGGTCTGAATTCACCCCTCCACTTT
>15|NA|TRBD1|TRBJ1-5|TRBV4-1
CASSMTGGPNQPQHF
TGCGCCAGCAGCATGACAGGGGGGCCGAATCAGCCCCAGCATTTT
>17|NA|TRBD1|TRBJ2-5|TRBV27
CASSLFPTGGNQETQYF
TGTGCCAGCAGTTTATTCCCCACAGGGGGGAACCAAGAGACCCAGTACTTC
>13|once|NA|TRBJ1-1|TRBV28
CASIPGGHTEAFF
TGTGCCAGCATCCCGGGAGGGCACACTGAAGCTTTCTTT
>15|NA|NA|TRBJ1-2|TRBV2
CASKDHTGIDYGYTF
TGTGCCAGCAAAGACCATACAGGGATTGACTATGGCTACACCTTC
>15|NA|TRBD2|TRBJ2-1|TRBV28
CASTPTSGSVNEQFF
TGTGCCAGCACCCCTACTAGCGGGTCTGTCAATGAGCAGTTCTTC
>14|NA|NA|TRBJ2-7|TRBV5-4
CASSLGLISYEQYF
TGTGCCAGCAGCTTGGGGCTTATCTCCTACGAGCAGTACTTC
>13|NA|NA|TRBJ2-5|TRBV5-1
CASSLFQQETQYF
TGCGCCAGCAGCTTGTTCCAGCAAGAGACCCAGTACTTC
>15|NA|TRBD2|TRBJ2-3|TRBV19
CASRIAGGYTDTQYF
TGTGCCAGTAGAATAGCGGGGGGTTACACAGATACGCAGTATTTT
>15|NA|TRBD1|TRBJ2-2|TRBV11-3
CASSTKQGAPGELFF
TGTGCCAGCAGCACCAAACAGGGGGCACCCGGGGAGCTGTTTTTT
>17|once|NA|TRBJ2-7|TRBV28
CASSPLLAGSRSYEQYF
TGTGCCAGCAGTCCCCTCTTGGCAGGGTCGCGCTCCTACGAGCAGTACTTC
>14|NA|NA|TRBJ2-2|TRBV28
CATQTEGLSGELFF
TGTGCCACCCAAACCGAGGGCCTGTCCGGGGAGCTGTTTTTT
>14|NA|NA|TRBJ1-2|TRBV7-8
CASSKTILHYGYTF
TGTGCCAGCAGTAAGACTATTCTCCACTATGGCTACACCTTC
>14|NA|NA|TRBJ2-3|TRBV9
CASSPGPRADTQYF
TGTGCCAGCAGCCCAGGGCCCCGGGCAGATACGCAGTATTTT
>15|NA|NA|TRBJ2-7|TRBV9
CASSVATTVTYEQYF
TGTGCCAGCAGCGTAGCCACTACCGTAACCTACGAGCAGTACTTC
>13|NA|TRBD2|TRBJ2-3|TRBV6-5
CASKLAGDYTQYF
TGTGCCAGCAAACTAGCGGGGGACTATACGCAGTATTTT
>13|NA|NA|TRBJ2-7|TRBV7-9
CASSFPVSYEQYF
TGTGCCAGCAGCTTCCCAGTTTCCTACGAGCAGTACTTC
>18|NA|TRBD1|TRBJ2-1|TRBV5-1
CASSLGFRGQGSYNEQFF
TGCGCCAGCAGCTTGGGGTTCCGGGGACAGGGATCCTACAATGAGCAGTTCTTC
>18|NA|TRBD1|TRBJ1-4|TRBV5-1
CATSMARGQGAIWEKLFF
TGCGCCACTTCTATGGCCAGGGGACAGGGGGCGATTTGGGAAAAACTGTTTTTT